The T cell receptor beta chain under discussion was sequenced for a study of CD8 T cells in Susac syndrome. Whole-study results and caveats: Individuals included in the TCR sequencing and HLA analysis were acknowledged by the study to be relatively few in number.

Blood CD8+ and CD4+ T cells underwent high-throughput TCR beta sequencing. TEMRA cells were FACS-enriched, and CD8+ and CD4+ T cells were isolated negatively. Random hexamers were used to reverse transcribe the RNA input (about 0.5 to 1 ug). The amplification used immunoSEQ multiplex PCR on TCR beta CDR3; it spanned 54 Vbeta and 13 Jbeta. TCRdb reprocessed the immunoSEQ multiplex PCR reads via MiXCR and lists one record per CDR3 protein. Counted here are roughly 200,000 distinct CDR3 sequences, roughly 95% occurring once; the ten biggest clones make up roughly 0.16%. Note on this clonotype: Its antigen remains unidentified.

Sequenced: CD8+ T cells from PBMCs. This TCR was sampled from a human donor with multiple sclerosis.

CDR3 DNA: TGCAGTGCTAGAGATCGGATGGCGAGCACAGATACGCAGTATTTT. Its protein is CSARDRMASTDTQYF. The chain combines TRBV20-1 with TRBJ2-3; no firm D call. The germline V gene encodes CDR1 DFQATT and CDR2 SNEGSKA (reference sequence). This CDR3 region has 15 residues. V lost 0 bases and J 0 bases, leaving 10 bases between the germline ends.